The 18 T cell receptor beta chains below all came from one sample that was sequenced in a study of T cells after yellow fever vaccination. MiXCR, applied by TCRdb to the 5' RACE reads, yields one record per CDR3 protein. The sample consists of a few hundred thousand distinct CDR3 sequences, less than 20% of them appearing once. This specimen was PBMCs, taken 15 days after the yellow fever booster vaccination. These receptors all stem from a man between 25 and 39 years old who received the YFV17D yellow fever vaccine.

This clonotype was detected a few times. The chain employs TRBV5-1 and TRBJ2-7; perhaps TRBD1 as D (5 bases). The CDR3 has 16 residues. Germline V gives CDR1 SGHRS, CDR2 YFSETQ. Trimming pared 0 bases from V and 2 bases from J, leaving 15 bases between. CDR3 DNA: TGCGCCAGCAGCTTGGAACGGACAATGCCGACCTACGAGCAGTACTTC. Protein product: CASSLERTMPTYEQYF. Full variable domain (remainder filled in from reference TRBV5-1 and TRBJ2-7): KAGVTQTPRYLIKTRGQQVTLSCSPISGHRSVSWYQQTPGQGLQFLFEYFSETQRNKGNFPGRFSGRQFSNSRSEMNVSTLELGDSALYLCASSLERTMPTYEQYFGPGTRLTVT.

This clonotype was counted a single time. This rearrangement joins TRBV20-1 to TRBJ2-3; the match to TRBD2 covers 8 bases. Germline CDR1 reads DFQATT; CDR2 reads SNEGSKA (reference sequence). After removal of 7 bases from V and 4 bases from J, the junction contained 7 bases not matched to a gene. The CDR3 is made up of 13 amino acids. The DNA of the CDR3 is TGCAGTGGATGGGCGGGAGGCCCAGATACGCAGTATTTT. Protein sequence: CSGWAGGPDTQYF.

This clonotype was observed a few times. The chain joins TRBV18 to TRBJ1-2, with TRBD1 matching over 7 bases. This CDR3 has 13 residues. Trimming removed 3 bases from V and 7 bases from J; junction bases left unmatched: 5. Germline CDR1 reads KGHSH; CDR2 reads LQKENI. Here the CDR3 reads CASSPGQEGGYTF. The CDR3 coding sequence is TGTGCCAGCTCACCCGGACAGGAAGGTGGCTACACCTTC.

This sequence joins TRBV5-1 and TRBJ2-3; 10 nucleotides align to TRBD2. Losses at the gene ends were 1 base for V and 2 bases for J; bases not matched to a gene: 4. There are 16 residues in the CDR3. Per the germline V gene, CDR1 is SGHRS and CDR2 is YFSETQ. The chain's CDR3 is CASSLRLAGATDTQYF. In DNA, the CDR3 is TGCGCCAGCAGCTTGCGGCTAGCGGGAGCCACAGATACGCAGTATTTT.

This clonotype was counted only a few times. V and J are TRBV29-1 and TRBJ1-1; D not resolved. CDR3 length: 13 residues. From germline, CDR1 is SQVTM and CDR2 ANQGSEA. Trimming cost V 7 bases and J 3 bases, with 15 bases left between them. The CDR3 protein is CSASRHGDTEAFF. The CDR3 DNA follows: TGCAGCGCCTCGCGGCACGGAGACACTGAAGCTTTCTTT.

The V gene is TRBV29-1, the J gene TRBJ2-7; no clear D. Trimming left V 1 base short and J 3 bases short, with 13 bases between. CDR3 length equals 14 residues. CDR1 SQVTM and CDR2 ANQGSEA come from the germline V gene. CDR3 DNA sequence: TGCAGCGTTGAAGGACGAACTGATGGCTACGAGCAGTACTTC. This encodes CSVEGRTDGYEQYF.

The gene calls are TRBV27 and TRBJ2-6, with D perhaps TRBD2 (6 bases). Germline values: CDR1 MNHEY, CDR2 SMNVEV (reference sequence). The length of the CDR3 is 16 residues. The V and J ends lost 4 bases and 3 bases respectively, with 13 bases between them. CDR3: CASSWRVGGGANVLTF. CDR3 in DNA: TGTGCCAGCAGTTGGAGGGTTGGGGGTGGGGCCAACGTCCTGACTTTC.

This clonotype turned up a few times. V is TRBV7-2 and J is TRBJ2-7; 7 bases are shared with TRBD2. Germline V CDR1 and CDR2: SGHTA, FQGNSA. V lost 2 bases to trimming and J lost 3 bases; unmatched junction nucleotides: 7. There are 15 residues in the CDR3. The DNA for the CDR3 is TGTGCCAGCAGCTTAAGCGGGGACCGCAACTACGAGCAGTACTTC. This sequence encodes CASSLSGDRNYEQYF.

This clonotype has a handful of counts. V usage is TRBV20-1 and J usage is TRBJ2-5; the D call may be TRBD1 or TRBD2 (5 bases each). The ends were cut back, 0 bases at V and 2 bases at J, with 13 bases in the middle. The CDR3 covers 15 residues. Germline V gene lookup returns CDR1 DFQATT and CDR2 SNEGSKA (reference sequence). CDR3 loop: CSARDQWRTQETQYF. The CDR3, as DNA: TGCAGTGCTAGAGATCAATGGAGGACACAAGAGACCCAGTACTTC.

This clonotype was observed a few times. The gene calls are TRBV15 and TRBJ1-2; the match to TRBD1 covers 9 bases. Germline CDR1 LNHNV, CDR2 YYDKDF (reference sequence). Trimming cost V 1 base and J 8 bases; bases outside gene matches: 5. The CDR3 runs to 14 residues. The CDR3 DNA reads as TGTGCCACCAGCAGAGTTGGGACAGGGTCGGGCTACACCTTC. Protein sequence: CATSRVGTGSGYTF.

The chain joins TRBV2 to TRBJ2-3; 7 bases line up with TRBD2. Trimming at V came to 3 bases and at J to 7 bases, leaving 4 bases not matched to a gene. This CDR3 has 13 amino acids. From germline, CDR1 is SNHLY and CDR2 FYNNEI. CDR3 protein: CASSDAGVNTQYF. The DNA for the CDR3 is TGTGCCAGCAGTGACGCGGGGGTGAATACGCAGTATTTT.

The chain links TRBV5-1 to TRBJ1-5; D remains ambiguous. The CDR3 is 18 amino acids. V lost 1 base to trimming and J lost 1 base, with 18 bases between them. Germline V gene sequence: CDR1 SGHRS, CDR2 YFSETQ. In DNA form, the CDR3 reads TGCGCCAGCAGCTTGCGCTGGTTGCACAGAGAGAGCAATCAGCCCCAGCATTTT. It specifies CASSLRWLHRESNQPQHF.

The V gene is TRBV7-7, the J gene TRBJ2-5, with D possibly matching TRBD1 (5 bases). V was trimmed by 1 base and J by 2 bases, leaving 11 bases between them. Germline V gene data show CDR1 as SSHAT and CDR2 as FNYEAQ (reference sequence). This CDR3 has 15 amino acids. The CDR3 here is CASSLDWAGQETQYF. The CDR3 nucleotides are TGTGCCAGCAGCTTAGATTGGGCAGGGCAAGAGACCCAGTACTTC.

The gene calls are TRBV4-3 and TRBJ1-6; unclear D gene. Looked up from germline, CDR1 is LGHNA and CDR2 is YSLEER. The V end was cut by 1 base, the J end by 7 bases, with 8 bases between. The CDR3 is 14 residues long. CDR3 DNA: TGCGCCAGCAGCCAAGTTAAGAAGAATTCACCCCTCCACTTT. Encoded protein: CASSQVKKNSPLHF.

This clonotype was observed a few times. The CDR3: CASSTRTGANQPQHF. CDR3 coding DNA: TGTGCCAGCAGCACCAGGACAGGGGCCAATCAGCCCCAGCATTTT. The genes are TRBV7-2 and TRBJ1-5; 9 nucleotides match TRBD1. The CDR3 sequence is 15 residues long. Germline CDR1 is SGHTA and CDR2 is FQGNSA. With V trimmed by 5 bases and J by 3 bases, 5 bases remained unmatched.

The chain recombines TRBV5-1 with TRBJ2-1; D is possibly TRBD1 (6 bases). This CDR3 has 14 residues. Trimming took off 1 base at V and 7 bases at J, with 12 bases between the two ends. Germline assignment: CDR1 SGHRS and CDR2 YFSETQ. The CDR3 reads CASSLTGNRNEQFF. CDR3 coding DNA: TGCGCCAGCAGCTTGACAGGGAATAGGAATGAGCAGTTCTTC.

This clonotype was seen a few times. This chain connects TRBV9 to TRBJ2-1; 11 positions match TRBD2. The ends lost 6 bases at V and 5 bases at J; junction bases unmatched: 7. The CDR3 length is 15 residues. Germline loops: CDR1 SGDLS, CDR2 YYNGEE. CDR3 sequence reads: CASNPSGRNNNEQFF. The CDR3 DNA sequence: TGTGCCAGCAACCCTAGCGGGAGGAATAACAATGAGCAGTTCTTC.

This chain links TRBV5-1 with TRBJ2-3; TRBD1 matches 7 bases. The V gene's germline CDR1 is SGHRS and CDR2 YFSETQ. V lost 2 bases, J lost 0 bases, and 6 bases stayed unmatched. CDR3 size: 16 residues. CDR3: CASSFLDRKSTDTQYF. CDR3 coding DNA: TGCGCCAGCAGCTTCCTGGACAGGAAAAGCACAGATACGCAGTATTTT. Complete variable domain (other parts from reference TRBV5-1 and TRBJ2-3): KAGVTQTPRYLIKTRGQQVTLSCSPISGHRSVSWYQQTPGQGLQFLFEYFSETQRNKGNFPGRFSGRQFSNSRSEMNVSTLELGDSALYLCASSFLDRKSTDTQYFGPGTRLTVL.